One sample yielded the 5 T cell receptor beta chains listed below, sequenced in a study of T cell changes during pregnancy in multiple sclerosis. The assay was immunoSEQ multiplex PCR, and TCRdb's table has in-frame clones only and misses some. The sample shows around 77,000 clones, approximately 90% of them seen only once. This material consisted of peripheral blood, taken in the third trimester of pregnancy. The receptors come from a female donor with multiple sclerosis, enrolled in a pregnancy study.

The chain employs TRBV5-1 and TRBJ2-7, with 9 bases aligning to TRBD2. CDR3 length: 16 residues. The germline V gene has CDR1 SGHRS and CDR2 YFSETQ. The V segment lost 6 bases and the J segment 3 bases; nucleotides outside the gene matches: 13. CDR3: CASTPDQAGGDYEQYF. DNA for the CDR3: TGCGCCAGCACTCCCGACCAAGCGGGAGGAGACTACGAGCAGTACTTC.

CDR3 in DNA: TGTGCCACCTTAGAACCCGGGACTAGTCGCTACAATGAGCAGTTCTTC. Translation: CATLEPGTSRYNEQFF. This rearrangement joins TRBV15 to TRBJ2-1, with 8 bases fitting TRBD2. The trim removed 8 bases at V and 3 bases at J, leaving 12 bases unmatched. The CDR3 covers 16 residues. In germline, CDR1 is LNHNV, CDR2 YYDKDF (reference sequence).

The CDR3 region is CAWSPYVPTSTGSTEAFF. The CDR3 coding sequence is TGTGCCTGGAGTCCCTACGTACCGACCTCGACAGGGAGTACTGAAGCTTTCTTT. The chain couples TRBV30 to TRBJ1-1; TRBD1 matches 7 bases. Germline V lookup: CDR1 GTSNPN, CDR2 SVGIG (reference sequence). The junction had 20 bases not matched to a gene; V was cut back by 2 bases and J by 5 bases. The CDR3 has 18 amino acids.

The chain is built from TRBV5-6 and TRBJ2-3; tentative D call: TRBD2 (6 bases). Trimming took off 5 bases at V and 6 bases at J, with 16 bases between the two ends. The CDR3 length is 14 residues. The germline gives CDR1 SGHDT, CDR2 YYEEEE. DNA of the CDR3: TGTGCCAGCAGGGGCGGGGCATACTCCGATACGCAGTATTTT. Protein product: CASRGGAYSDTQYF.

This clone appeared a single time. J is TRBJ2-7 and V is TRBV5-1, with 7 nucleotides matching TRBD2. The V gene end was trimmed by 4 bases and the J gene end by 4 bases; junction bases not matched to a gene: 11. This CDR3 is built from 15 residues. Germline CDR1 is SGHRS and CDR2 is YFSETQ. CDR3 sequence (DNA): TGCGCCAGCAGCGCGGGGGACGGGAGTTGGTACGAGCAGTACTTC. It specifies CASSAGDGSWYEQYF.